Below are 19 T cell receptor beta chains sequenced from a single sample in a study of T-cell memory formation after mild COVID-19. TCRdb ran MiXCR on the 5' RACE reads and lists one entry per CDR3 protein. Of approximately 190,000 distinct CDR3 sequences in the sample, approximately 20% are singletons; the top ten hold roughly 2.3%. Sequencing was carried out using PBMCs or a T cell subset sorted from them (not recorded which). Receptor source: an adult woman who had mild COVID-19 (a few samples of this study predate the infection). Cell type and time point are not known.

In its sample, this clonotype was seen many times. The CDR3 nucleotides read TGTGCCACCAGACAGTACTCGTATAGCAATCAGCCCCAGCATTTT. It translates to CATRQYSYSNQPQHF. J is TRBJ1-5 and V is TRBV15; D remains unclear. The CDR3 loop spans 15 amino acids. The germline CDR1 and CDR2 sequences are LNHNV and YYDKDF (reference sequence). The V end was cut by 6 bases, the J end by 0 bases, with 12 bases between.

This chain joins TRBV27 and TRBJ2-4; 7 nucleotides align to TRBD1. With V trimmed by 7 bases and J by 1 base, 7 bases remained unmatched. In germline, CDR1 is MNHEY, CDR2 SMNVEV (reference sequence). This CDR3 is built from 15 residues. The CDR3 here is CASTADRVAKNIQYF. Written as DNA, the CDR3 is TGTGCCAGCACCGCCGACAGGGTTGCCAAAAACATTCAGTACTTC.

J is TRBJ1-1 and V is TRBV7-2, with unresolved D. V was clipped by 1 base and J by 5 bases, with 8 bases between them. Germline CDR1 SGHTA, CDR2 FQGNSA. The CDR3 loop spans 13 amino acids. The CDR3 protein is CASSLDRETEAFF. DNA of the CDR3: TGTGCCAGCAGCTTAGATAGGGAAACTGAAGCTTTCTTT.

CDR3 amino acids: CATSRVRDEQYF. The CDR3 nucleotides read TGTGCCACCAGCAGAGTCAGGGACGAGCAGTACTTC. The chain couples TRBV15 to TRBJ2-7; a weak D match, TRBD1 (5 bases). Germline-derived CDR1 and CDR2 are LNHNV and YYDKDF (reference sequence). The CDR3 consists of 12 residues. Trimming took off 1 base at V and 5 bases at J, with 6 bases between the two ends.

The sample holds a few counts of this clonotype. The chain uses TRBV12-3 or TRBV12-4 and TRBJ2-5; 7 positions agree with TRBD2. This CDR3 spans 15 amino acids. Germline trimming cut 7 bases from V and 2 bases from J; bases unmatched to any gene: 10. The CDR3 protein is CASKRGAGTQETQYF. The CDR3 DNA sequence: TGTGCCAGCAAACGAGGAGCGGGGACGCAAGAGACCCAGTACTTC.

This clonotype was found a few times. V usage is TRBV19 and J usage is TRBJ1-4, with D possibly matching TRBD1 (5 bases). Germline-derived CDR1 and CDR2 are LNHDA and SQIVND (reference sequence). This CDR3 region has 15 residues. V lost 5 bases and J lost 4, with 14 bases in between. The CDR3 nucleotides are TGTGCCAGTAGTGGGGGAAGAAAGGGTAATGAAAAACTGTTTTTT. Translating it yields CASSGGRKGNEKLFF.

The rearrangement joins TRBV6-2 or TRBV6-3 to TRBJ2-1, with 15 bases identical to TRBD2. This CDR3 has 17 residues. V gave up 2 bases and J gave up 3 bases; unmatched junction bases: 2. CDR1 and CDR2 from the germline V gene are MNHEY and SVGEGT. The CDR3 protein is CASSYGGLAGGYNEQFF. The CDR3 DNA follows: TGTGCCAGCAGTTACGGGGGACTAGCGGGAGGCTACAATGAGCAGTTCTTC.

This rearrangement joins TRBV21-1 to TRBJ2-7; the table's D call TRBD1 went unverified against the DNA. TRBV21-1 is classified as a pseudogene. The CDR3 runs to 13 residues. The CDR3 DNA reads as TGTGCCAGCAGCAAAGACGAGGGGTACGAGCAGTACTTC. It encodes CASSKDEGYEQYF.

This chain connects TRBV20-1 to TRBJ1-1, with D unclear. Per germline, CDR1 DFQATT and CDR2 SNEGSKA (reference sequence). This CDR3 spans 13 amino acids. V lost 3 bases, J lost 3 bases, and 11 bases lay in between. CDR3 amino acids: CSASKGRDTEAFF. CDR3 coding DNA: TGCAGTGCTAGTAAGGGTCGGGACACTGAAGCTTTCTTT.

This clonotype was seen more than once but under ten times. CDR3 coding DNA: TGCAGTGCTGCGGAGGGGGACAATGAGCAGTTCTTC. Amino acids: CSAAEGDNEQFF. The chain is built from TRBV20-1 and TRBJ2-1; D possibly uses TRBD1 or TRBD2 (6 bases each). There are 12 residues in the CDR3. Trimming took 5 bases from V and 5 from J, leaving 10 bases between them. Per germline, CDR1 DFQATT and CDR2 SNEGSKA (reference sequence).

V and J are TRBV20-1 and TRBJ2-7; 9 nucleotides agree with TRBD2. CDR1 is DFQATT, CDR2 SNEGSKA, per germline (reference sequence). The J segment lost 5 bases and the V segment lost 5 bases, leaving 19 bases of the junction unmatched. CDR3 size: 17 residues. The CDR3 reads CSAPRGRGRANKNEQYF. CDR3 coding DNA: TGCAGTGCTCCCCGGGGGCGCGGGAGGGCCAATAAGAACGAGCAGTACTTC.

This clonotype was detected a few times. The chain combines TRBV30 with TRBJ2-3; D remains ambiguous. The CDR3 runs 11 residues. CDR1 is GTSNPN and CDR2 is SVGIG in the germline V gene (reference sequence). Trimming took 1 base from V and 4 from J, leaving 3 bases between them. The CDR3 nucleotides read TGTGCCTGGAGTGCCCCAGATACGCAGTATTTT. Residues: CAWSAPDTQYF. Full variable domain (outside the CDR3, taken from reference TRBV30 and TRBJ2-3): SQTIHQWPATLVQPVGSPLSLECTVEGTSNPNLYWYRQAAGRGLQLLFYSVGIGQISSEVPQNLSASRPQDRQFILSSKKLLLSDSGFYLCAWSAPDTQYFGPGTRLTVL.

This clonotype occurred many times. This chain uses TRBV7-2 with TRBJ1-4; no clear D. The ends were cut back, 2 bases at V and 3 bases at J, with 7 bases in the middle. CDR3 size: 14 residues. CDR1 SGHTA and CDR2 FQGNSA come from the germline V gene. This CDR3 reads CASSLSRANEKLFF. The CDR3 nucleotides read TGTGCCAGCAGCTTAAGTCGGGCTAATGAAAAACTGTTTTTT.

This clonotype was counted only a few times. This chain joins TRBV27 and TRBJ2-4; 12 bases are shared with TRBD2. Germline values: CDR1 MNHEY, CDR2 SMNVEV (reference sequence). The CDR3 is made up of 15 amino acids. CDR3 sequence (DNA): TGTGCTACCAGGGGACTAGCGGGAGCCAAAAACATTCAGTACTTC. Protein product: CATRGLAGAKNIQYF.

V gene TRBV20-1 combines with J gene TRBJ2-7; D may match TRBD1 or TRBD2 (5 bases each). Germline values: CDR1 DFQATT, CDR2 SNEGSKA (reference sequence). The CDR3 runs to 14 residues. Trimming left V 3 bases short and J 6 bases short, with 18 bases between. The DNA of the CDR3 is TGCAGTGCTAGTCCGGGGACGCGCCTTGGCGAGCAGTACTTC. As protein: CSASPGTRLGEQYF.

This clonotype has more than one count but fewer than ten. The chain carries TRBV7-9 and TRBJ1-3; 8 bases match TRBD1. Germline values: CDR1 SEHNR, CDR2 FQNEAQ (reference sequence). The J segment lost 0 bases and the V segment lost 5 bases, leaving 6 bases of the junction unmatched. The CDR3 contains 16 residues. This chain's CDR3 is CASSAGGPVSGNTIYF. The CDR3 bases are TGTGCCAGCAGCGCAGGGGGCCCCGTCTCTGGAAACACCATATATTTT.

This clonotype appeared a few times. The chain recombines TRBV5-1 with TRBJ2-5, with 7 bases fitting TRBD2. This CDR3 is 15 amino acids long. CDR1 is SGHRS and CDR2 is YFSETQ in the germline V gene. After removal of 7 bases from V and 2 bases from J, the junction contained 11 bases not matched to a gene. This chain's CDR3 is CASQPPLARQETQYF. As DNA, the CDR3 is TGCGCCAGCCAACCCCCACTAGCGCGTCAAGAGACCCAGTACTTC.

This clonotype has only a few counts. The rearrangement links TRBV5-1 to TRBJ1-1; D unresolved. The CDR3 extends over 13 amino acids. Germline values: CDR1 SGHRS, CDR2 YFSETQ. The ends were cut back, 1 base at V and 4 bases at J, with 8 bases in the middle. CDR3 sequence reads: CASSLWEGTEAFF. The CDR3 bases are TGCGCCAGCAGCTTGTGGGAAGGCACTGAAGCTTTCTTT.

This clonotype occurred a few times. The V gene is TRBV3-1, the J gene TRBJ2-2, with 9 bases aligning to TRBD2. This CDR3 comprises 16 residues. The germline V gene encodes CDR1 LGHDT and CDR2 YNNKEL (reference sequence). With 2 bases clipped from V and 7 bases from J, the junction kept 8 bases outside the gene matches. The CDR3 nucleotides are TGTGCCAGCAGCCAAACCGCGGGGGGGCGGTTCGGGGAGCTGTTTTTT. Its translation: CASSQTAGGRFGELFF.